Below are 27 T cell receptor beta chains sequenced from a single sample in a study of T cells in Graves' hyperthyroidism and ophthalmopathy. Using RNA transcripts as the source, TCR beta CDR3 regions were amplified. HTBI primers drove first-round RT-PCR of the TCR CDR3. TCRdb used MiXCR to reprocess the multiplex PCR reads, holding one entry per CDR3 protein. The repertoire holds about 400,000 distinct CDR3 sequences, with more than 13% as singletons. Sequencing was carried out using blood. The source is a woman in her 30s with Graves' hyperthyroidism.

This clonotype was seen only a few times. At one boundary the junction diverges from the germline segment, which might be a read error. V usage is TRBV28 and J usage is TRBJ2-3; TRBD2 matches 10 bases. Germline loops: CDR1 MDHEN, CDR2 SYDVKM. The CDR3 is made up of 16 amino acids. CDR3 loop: CASSLWTSGLTDTQYF. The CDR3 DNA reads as TGTGCCAGCAGTCTATGGACTAGCGGACTTACAGATACGCAGTATTTT.

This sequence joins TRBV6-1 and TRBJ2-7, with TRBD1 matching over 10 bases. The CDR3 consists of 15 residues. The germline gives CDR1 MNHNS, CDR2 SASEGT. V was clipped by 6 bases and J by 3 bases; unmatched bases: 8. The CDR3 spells CASSLETGGGYEQYF. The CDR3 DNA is TGTGCCAGCAGCCTAGAGACAGGGGGCGGCTACGAGCAGTACTTC.

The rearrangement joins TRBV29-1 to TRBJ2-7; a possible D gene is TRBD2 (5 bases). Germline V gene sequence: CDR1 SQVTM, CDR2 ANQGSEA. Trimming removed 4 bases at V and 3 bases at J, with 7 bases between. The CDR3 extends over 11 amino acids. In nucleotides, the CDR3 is TGCAGCGTTGTCGAGGGCTACGAGCAGTACTTC. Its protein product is CSVVEGYEQYF.

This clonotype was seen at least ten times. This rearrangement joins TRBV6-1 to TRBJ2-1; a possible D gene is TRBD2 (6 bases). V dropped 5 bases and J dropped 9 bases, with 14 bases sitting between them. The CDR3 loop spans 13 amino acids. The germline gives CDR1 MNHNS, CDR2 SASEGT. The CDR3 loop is CASSPFMGGEQFF. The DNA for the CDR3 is TGTGCCAGCAGTCCTTTCATGGGGGGTGAGCAGTTCTTC.

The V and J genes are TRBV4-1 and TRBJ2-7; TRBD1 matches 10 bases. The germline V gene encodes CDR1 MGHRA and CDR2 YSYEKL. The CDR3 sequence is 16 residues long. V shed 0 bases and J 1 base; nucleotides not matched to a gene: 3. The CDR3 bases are TGCGCCAGCAGCCAAGAGGACAGGGGGTCTTCCTACGAGCAGTACTTC. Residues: CASSQEDRGSSYEQYF.

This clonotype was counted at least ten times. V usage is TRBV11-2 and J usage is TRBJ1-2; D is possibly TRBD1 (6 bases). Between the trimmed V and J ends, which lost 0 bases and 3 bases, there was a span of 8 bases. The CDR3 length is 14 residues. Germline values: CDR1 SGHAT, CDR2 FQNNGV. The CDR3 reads CASSLEPGDYGYTF. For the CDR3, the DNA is TGTGCCAGCAGCTTAGAGCCAGGGGACTATGGCTACACCTTC.

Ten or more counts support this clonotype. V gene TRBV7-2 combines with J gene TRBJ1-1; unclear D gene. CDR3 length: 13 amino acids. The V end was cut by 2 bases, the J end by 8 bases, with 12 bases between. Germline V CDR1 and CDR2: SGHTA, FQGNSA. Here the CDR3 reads CASSLLGRPEAFF. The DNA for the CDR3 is TGTGCCAGCAGCTTATTGGGCCGCCCAGAAGCTTTCTTT.

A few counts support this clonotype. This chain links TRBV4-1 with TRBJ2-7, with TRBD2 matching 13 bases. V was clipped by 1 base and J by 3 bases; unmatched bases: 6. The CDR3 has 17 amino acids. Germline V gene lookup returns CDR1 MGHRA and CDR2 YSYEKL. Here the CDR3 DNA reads TGCGCCAGCAGCCAAGGGACTAGCGGGAGTATATTCTACGAGCAGTACTTC. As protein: CASSQGTSGSIFYEQYF.

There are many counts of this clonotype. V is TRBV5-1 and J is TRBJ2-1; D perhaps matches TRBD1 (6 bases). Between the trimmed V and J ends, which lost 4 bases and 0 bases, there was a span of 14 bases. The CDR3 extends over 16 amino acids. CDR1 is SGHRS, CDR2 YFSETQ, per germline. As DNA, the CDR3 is TGCGCCAGCAGCGCATCAGGGGCGAGCTCCTACAATGAGCAGTTCTTC. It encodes CASSASGASSYNEQFF.

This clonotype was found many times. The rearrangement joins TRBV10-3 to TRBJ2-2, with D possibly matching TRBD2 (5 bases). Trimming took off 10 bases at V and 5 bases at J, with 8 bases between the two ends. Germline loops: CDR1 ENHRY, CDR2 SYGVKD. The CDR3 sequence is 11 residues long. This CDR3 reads CATGGTGELFF. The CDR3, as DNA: TGTGCCACGGGCGGGACCGGGGAGCTGTTTTTT.

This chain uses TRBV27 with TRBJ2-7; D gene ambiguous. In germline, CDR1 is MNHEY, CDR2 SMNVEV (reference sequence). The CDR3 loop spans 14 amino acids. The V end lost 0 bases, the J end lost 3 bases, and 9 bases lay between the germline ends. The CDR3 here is CASSLSPGNYEQYF. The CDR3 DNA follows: TGTGCCAGCAGTTTATCTCCCGGAAACTACGAGCAGTACTTC.

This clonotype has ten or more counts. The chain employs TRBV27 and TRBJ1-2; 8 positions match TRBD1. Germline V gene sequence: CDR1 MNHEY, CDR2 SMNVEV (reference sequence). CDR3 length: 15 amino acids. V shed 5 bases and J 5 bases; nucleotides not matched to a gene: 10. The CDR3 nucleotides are TGTGCCAGCAGTCCACTGACAGGGGTAGGATATGGCTACACCTTC. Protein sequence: CASSPLTGVGYGYTF.

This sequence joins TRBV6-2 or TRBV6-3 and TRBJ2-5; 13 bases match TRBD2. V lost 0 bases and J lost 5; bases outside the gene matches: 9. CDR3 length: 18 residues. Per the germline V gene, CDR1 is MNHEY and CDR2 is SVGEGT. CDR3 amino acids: CASSYSSGTSGERETQYF. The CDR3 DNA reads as TGTGCCAGCAGTTACTCGTCCGGGACTAGCGGGGAGAGGGAGACCCAGTACTTC.

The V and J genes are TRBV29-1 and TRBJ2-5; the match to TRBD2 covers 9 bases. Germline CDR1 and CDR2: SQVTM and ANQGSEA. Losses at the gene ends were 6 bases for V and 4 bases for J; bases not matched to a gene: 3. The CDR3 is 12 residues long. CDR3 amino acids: CSVATSGETQYF. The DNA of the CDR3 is TGCAGCGTCGCGACTAGCGGAGAGACCCAGTACTTC.

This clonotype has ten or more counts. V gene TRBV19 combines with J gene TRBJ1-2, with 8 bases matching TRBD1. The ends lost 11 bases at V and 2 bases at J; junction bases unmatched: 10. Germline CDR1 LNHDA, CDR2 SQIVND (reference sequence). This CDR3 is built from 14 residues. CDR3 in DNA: TGTGCCTGCTCCGGACAGGGCACGAACTATGGCTACACCTTC. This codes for CACSGQGTNYGYTF. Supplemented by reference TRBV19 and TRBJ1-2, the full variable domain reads DGGITQSPKYLFRKEGQNVTLSCEQNLNHDAMYWYRQDPGQGLRLIYYSQIVNDFQKGDIAEGYSVSREKKESFPLTVTSAQKNPTAFYLCACSGQGTNYGYTFGSGTRLTVV.

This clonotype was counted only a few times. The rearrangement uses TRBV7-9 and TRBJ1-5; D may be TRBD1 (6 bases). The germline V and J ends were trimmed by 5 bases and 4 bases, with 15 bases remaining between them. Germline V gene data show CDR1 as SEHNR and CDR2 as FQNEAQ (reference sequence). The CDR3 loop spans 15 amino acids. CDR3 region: CASSISGGWNQPQHF. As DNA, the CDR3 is TGTGCCAGCAGCATTTCGGGGGGCTGGAATCAGCCCCAGCATTTT.

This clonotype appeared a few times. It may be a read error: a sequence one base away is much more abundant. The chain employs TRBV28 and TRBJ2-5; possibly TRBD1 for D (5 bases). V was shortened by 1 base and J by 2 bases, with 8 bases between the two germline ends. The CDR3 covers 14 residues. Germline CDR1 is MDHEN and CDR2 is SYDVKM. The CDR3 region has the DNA TGTGCCAGCAGTTTATCCAAGGGGCAAGAGACCCAGTACTTC. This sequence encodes CASSLSKGQETQYF.

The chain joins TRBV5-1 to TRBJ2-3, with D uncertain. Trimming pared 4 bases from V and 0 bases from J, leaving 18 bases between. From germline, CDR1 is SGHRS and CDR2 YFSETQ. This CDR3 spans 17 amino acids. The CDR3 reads CASSRFLGGTSTDTQYF. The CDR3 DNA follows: TGCGCCAGCAGCCGCTTTTTGGGCGGCACTAGCACAGATACGCAGTATTTT.

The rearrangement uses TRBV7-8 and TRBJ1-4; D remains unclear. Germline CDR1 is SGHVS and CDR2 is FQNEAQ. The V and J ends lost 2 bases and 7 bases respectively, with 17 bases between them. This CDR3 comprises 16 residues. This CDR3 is CASSLRSWRESEKLFF. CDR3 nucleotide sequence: TGTGCCAGCAGCTTAAGGAGTTGGAGGGAAAGTGAAAAACTGTTTTTT.

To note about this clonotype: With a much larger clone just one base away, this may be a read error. This chain's CDR3 is CASRTIRGRVHEQYF. The CDR3 bases are TGTGCCAGCAGGACAATAAGGGGCAGGGTCCACGAGCAGTACTTC. The rearrangement links TRBV28 to TRBJ2-7; possible D gene TRBD1, 5 bases. The CDR3 covers 15 residues. CDR1 and CDR2 (germline): MDHEN, SYDVKM. V was pared by 6 bases and J by 5 bases, with 20 bases between.

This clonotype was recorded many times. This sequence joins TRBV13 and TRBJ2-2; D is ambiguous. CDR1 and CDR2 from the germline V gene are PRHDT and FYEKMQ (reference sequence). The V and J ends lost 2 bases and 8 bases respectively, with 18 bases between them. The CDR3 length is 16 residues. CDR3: CASSLRGPQTDGELFF. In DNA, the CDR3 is TGTGCCAGCAGCTTACGTGGGCCGCAAACAGATGGGGAGCTGTTTTTT.

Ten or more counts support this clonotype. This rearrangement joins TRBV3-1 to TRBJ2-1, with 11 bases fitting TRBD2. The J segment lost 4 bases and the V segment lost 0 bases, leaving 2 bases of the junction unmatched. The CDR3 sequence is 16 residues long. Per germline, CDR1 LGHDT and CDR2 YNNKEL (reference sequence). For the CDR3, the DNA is TGTGCCAGCAGCCAAGAGGGACTAGCGGCGTACAATGAGCAGTTCTTC. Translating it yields CASSQEGLAAYNEQFF.

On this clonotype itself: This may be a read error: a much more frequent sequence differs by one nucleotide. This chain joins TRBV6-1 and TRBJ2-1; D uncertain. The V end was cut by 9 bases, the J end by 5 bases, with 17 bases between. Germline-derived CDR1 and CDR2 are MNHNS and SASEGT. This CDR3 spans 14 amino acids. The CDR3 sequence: CASVTMATNNEQFF. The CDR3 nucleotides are TGTGCCAGTGTCACGATGGCCACCAACAATGAGCAGTTCTTC.

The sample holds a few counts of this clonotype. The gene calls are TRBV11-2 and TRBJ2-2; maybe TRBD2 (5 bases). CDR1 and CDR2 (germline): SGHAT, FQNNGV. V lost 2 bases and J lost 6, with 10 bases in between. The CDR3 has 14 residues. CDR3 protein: CASSLLAPPGELFF. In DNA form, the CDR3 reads TGTGCCAGCAGCTTACTAGCCCCCCCCGGGGAGCTGTTTTTT.

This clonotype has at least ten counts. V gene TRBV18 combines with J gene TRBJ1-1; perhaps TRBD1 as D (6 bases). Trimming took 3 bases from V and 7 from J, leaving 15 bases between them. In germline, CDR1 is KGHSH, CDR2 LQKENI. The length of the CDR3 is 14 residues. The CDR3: CASSPRQEYSEAFF. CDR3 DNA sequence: TGTGCCAGCTCACCGAGACAGGAGTATAGTGAAGCTTTCTTT.

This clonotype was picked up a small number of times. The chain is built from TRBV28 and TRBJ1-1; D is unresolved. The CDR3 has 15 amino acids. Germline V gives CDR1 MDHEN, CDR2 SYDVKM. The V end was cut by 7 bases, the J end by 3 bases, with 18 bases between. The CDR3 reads CASNSSPGLDTEAFF. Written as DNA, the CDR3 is TGTGCCAGCAATTCCAGTCCAGGCCTGGACACTGAAGCTTTCTTT.

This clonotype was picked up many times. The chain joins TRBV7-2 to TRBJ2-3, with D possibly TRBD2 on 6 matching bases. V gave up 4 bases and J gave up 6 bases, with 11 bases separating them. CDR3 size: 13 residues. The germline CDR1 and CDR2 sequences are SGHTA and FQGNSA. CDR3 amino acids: CASSYVAGDTQYF. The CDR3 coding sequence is TGTGCCAGCAGCTACGTTGCGGGGGATACGCAGTATTTT.